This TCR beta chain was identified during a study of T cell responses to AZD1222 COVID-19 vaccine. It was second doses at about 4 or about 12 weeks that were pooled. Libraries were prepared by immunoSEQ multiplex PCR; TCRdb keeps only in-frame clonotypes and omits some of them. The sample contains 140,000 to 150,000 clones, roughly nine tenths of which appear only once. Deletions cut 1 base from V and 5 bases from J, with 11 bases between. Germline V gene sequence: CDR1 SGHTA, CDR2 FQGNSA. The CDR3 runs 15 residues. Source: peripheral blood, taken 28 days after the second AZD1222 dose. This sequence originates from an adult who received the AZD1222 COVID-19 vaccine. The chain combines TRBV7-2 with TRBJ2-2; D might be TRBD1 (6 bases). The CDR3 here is CASSLDRVETGELFF. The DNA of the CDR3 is TGTGCCAGCAGCTTAGACAGGGTTGAGACCGGGGAGCTGTTTTTT.